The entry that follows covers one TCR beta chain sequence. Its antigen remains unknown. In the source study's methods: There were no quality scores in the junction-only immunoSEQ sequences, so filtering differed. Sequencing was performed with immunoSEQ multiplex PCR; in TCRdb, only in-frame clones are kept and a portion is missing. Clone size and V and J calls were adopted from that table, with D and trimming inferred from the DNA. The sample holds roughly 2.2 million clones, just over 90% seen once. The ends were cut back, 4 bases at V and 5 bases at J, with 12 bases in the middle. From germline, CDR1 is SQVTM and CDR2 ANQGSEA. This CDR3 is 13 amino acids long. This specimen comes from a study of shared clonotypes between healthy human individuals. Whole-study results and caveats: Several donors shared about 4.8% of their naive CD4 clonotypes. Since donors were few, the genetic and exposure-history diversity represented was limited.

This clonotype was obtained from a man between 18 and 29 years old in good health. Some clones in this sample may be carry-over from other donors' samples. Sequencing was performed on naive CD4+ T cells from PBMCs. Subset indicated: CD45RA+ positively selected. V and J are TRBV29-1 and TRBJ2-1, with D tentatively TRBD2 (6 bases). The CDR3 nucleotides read TGCAGCGTTGGAGTCGGGACTGACAATGAGCAGTTCTTC. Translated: CSVGVGTDNEQFF.